These T cell receptor beta chains were read from a single sample in a study of blood T cell repertoires in COVID-19. Clones were read by immunoSEQ multiplex PCR, and TCRdb kept only the in-frame ones, dropping some. The sample includes 88,000 or so clones, about 88% of them seen just once. The specimen sequenced was peripheral blood. The source is a man in his 60s with acute or convalescent COVID-19. Each CDR3 is given with its conserved first and last residue. A D gene is named only where the DNA matches it firmly. A row's size may be missing; if present it is once, few, many or a size class.

d_gene: NA
abundance: NA
j_gene: TRBJ1-1
v_gene: TRBV4-1
CDR3nt: TGCGCCAGCAGCCAAGAAGGGGAGGGTTGGGGCACTGAAGCTTTCTTT
CDR3aa: CASSQEGEGWGTEAFF

d_gene: NA
abundance: NA
j_gene: TRBJ1-6
v_gene: TRBV30
CDR3nt: TGTGCCTGGTGTTCGGGGGGAAATAATTCACCCCTCCACTTT
CDR3aa: CAWCSGGNNSPLHF

d_gene: NA
abundance: NA
j_gene: TRBJ1-4
v_gene: TRBV5-4
CDR3nt: TGTGCCAGCAGCCGGCGGGGGGGGACTAATGAAAAACTGTTTTTT
CDR3aa: CASSRRGGTNEKLFF

d_gene: NA
abundance: few
j_gene: TRBJ1-2
v_gene: TRBV19
CDR3nt: TGTGCCAGTAGTATTTCCGGACTCTATGGCTACACCTTC
CDR3aa: CASSISGLYGYTF

d_gene: TRBD1
abundance: NA
j_gene: TRBJ1-4
v_gene: TRBV25-1
CDR3nt: TGTGCCACAGGGGGCCCTGGGGTGGATGAAAAACTGTTTTTT
CDR3aa: CATGGPGVDEKLFF

d_gene: NA
abundance: many
j_gene: TRBJ2-7
v_gene: TRBV3-1/TRBV3-2
CDR3nt: TGTGCCAGCAGCCTTGTTGAGGGTGAGCAGTACTTC
CDR3aa: CASSLVEGEQYF

d_gene: TRBD2
abundance: NA
j_gene: TRBJ2-5
v_gene: TRBV19
CDR3nt: TGTGCCAGTAGTATAGACCGCACCGGGACTAGTCGGGAGACCCAGTACTTC
CDR3aa: CASSIDRTGTSRETQYF

d_gene: NA
abundance: NA
j_gene: TRBJ2-1
v_gene: TRBV5-1
CDR3nt: TGCGCCAGCAGCCCGGACAGTTACAATGAGCAGTTCTTC
CDR3aa: CASSPDSYNEQFF

d_gene: NA
abundance: NA
j_gene: TRBJ1-2
v_gene: TRBV5-1
CDR3nt: TGCGCCAGCAGCTTGGACACAGGACCATCCTCTGGCTACACCTTC
CDR3aa: CASSLDTGPSSGYTF

d_gene: TRBD1
abundance: NA
j_gene: TRBJ2-6
v_gene: TRBV3-1/TRBV3-2
CDR3nt: TGTGCCAGCAGCCTTAGGGACAGCCCTGCCCCTCTCTCTGGGGCCAACGTCCTGACTTTC
CDR3aa: CASSLRDSPAPLSGANVLTF

d_gene: TRBD1
abundance: NA
j_gene: TRBJ1-2
v_gene: TRBV11-2
CDR3nt: TGTGCCAGCAGCAAGACAGGGCCCGGCTACACCTTC
CDR3aa: CASSKTGPGYTF

d_gene: TRBD1
abundance: NA
j_gene: TRBJ2-2
v_gene: TRBV29-1
CDR3nt: TGCAGCGTAGGACAGGGGGCGGCAAACACCGGGGAGCTGTTTTTT
CDR3aa: CSVGQGAANTGELFF

d_gene: NA
abundance: NA
j_gene: TRBJ1-1
v_gene: TRBV5-1
CDR3nt: TGCGCCAGCAGCTTGGGACGGGGAACTGAAGCTTTCTTT
CDR3aa: CASSLGRGTEAFF

d_gene: NA
abundance: NA
j_gene: TRBJ1-3
v_gene: TRBV30
CDR3nt: TGTGCCTGGAGTAGACAGGACTCTGGAAACACCATATATTTT
CDR3aa: CAWSRQDSGNTIYF

d_gene: NA
abundance: NA
j_gene: TRBJ1-1
v_gene: TRBV6-6
CDR3nt: TGTGCCAGCGACGACCGAGGGTATCTACCTGAAGCTTTCTTT
CDR3aa: CASDDRGYLPEAFF

d_gene: NA
abundance: NA
j_gene: TRBJ1-5
v_gene: TRBV7-6
CDR3nt: TGTGCCAGCAGCTTAGCGCAGGGAACTGATCAGCCCCAGCATTTT
CDR3aa: CASSLAQGTDQPQHF

d_gene: TRBD1
abundance: NA
j_gene: TRBJ1-1
v_gene: TRBV9
CDR3nt: TGTGCCAGCAGCGTAGGTGGGGACAGATCTAACACTGAAGCTTTCTTT
CDR3aa: CASSVGGDRSNTEAFF

d_gene: NA
abundance: NA
j_gene: TRBJ1-5
v_gene: TRBV19
CDR3nt: TGTGCCAGTAGTATACAGTTTTGGGTTGGTGGTGGAGAGCGCAATCAGCCCCAGCATTTT
CDR3aa: CASSIQFWVGGGERNQPQHF

d_gene: NA
abundance: NA
j_gene: TRBJ2-3
v_gene: TRBV6-6
CDR3nt: TGTGCCAGCATGCCGGGTCTCCTCGCGGATACGCAGTATTTT
CDR3aa: CASMPGLLADTQYF

d_gene: NA
abundance: NA
j_gene: TRBJ2-2
v_gene: TRBV9
CDR3nt: TGTGCCAGCAGCGTAGTAGAGGTCCCGAACACCGGGGAGCTGTTTTTT
CDR3aa: CASSVVEVPNTGELFF

d_gene: NA
abundance: NA
j_gene: TRBJ1-6
v_gene: TRBV18
CDR3nt: TGTGCCAGCTCACCATTAGGGGAAGGTTCACCCCTCCACTTT
CDR3aa: CASSPLGEGSPLHF

d_gene: NA
abundance: NA
j_gene: TRBJ1-2
v_gene: TRBV6-5
CDR3nt: TGTGCCAGCAGGCCCTTACAGGGAGCTGGCTACACCTTC
CDR3aa: CASRPLQGAGYTF

d_gene: NA
abundance: NA
j_gene: TRBJ2-1
v_gene: TRBV5-1
CDR3nt: TGCGCCAGCAGCTTGGCCCGACAGACGAATGAGCAGTTCTTC
CDR3aa: CASSLARQTNEQFF

d_gene: NA
abundance: once
j_gene: TRBJ2-5
v_gene: TRBV7-9
CDR3nt: TGTGCCAGCAGCCCCTTAGGATTGGGGAGAGAGACCCAGTACTTC
CDR3aa: CASSPLGLGRETQYF

d_gene: NA
abundance: NA
j_gene: TRBJ1-1
v_gene: TRBV7-9
CDR3nt: TGTGCCAGCAGACCCCCCCCGGGCAGGGGACGGAACACTGAAGCTTTCTTT
CDR3aa: CASRPPPGRGRNTEAFF

d_gene: TRBD1
abundance: NA
j_gene: TRBJ1-5
v_gene: TRBV6-4
CDR3nt: TGTGCCAGCAGTTCGGGAGGACAGGGGGTATGGAATCAGCCCCAGCATTTT
CDR3aa: CASSSGGQGVWNQPQHF

d_gene: NA
abundance: NA
j_gene: TRBJ1-1
v_gene: TRBV6-5
CDR3nt: TGTGCCAGCAGTTATAGCAGGAAAGGGACTGGGGGTGAAGCTTTCTTT
CDR3aa: CASSYSRKGTGGEAFF

d_gene: NA
abundance: once
j_gene: TRBJ1-6
v_gene: TRBV6-1
CDR3nt: TGTGCCAGCCGTGGCTCGGGGGGCCAGGTCTCACCCCTCCACTTT
CDR3aa: CASRGSGGQVSPLHF

d_gene: NA
abundance: NA
j_gene: TRBJ2-1
v_gene: TRBV6-1
CDR3nt: TGTGCCAGCAGTGAAGTAGGCCAGGCCCATGAGCAGTTCTTC
CDR3aa: CASSEVGQAHEQFF

d_gene: NA
abundance: NA
j_gene: TRBJ1-6
v_gene: TRBV19
CDR3nt: TGTGCCAGTTCCAAGTGGGGCGCCCCGACATATTCACCCCTCCACTTT
CDR3aa: CASSKWGAPTYSPLHF

d_gene: TRBD1
abundance: NA
j_gene: TRBJ2-3
v_gene: TRBV14
CDR3nt: TGTGCCAGCAGCCTTTGGACAGGGTCAGATACGCAGTATTTT
CDR3aa: CASSLWTGSDTQYF

d_gene: TRBD1
abundance: NA
j_gene: TRBJ1-1
v_gene: TRBV28
CDR3nt: TGTGCCAGCAGTTCCAACCGGGACAGCACTGAAGCTTTCTTT
CDR3aa: CASSSNRDSTEAFF

d_gene: NA
abundance: NA
j_gene: TRBJ2-7
v_gene: TRBV6-1
CDR3nt: TGTGCCAGCAGTGAAAGCGGTCGAGCGGTCATCTACGAGCAGTACTTC
CDR3aa: CASSESGRAVIYEQYF

d_gene: NA
abundance: NA
j_gene: TRBJ2-2
v_gene: TRBV29-1
CDR3nt: TGCAGCGCCATACGCCCGGGCACCGGGGAGCTGTTTTTT
CDR3aa: CSAIRPGTGELFF

d_gene: TRBD2
abundance: NA
j_gene: TRBJ2-2
v_gene: TRBV2
CDR3nt: TGTGCCAGCAAGATGCGTTTAGCGGGAGGCCACACCGGGGAGCTGTTTTTT
CDR3aa: CASKMRLAGGHTGELFF

d_gene: TRBD1
abundance: NA
j_gene: TRBJ1-3
v_gene: TRBV29-1
CDR3nt: TGCAGCGTTCGGACAGGGACGGACACCATATATTTT
CDR3aa: CSVRTGTDTIYF

d_gene: TRBD1
abundance: NA
j_gene: TRBJ1-2
v_gene: TRBV28
CDR3nt: TGTGCCAACCGGAAACAGGGGGCAGGCTATGGCTACACCTTC
CDR3aa: CANRKQGAGYGYTF

d_gene: NA
abundance: NA
j_gene: TRBJ2-7
v_gene: TRBV15
CDR3nt: TGTGCCACCAGCTACAGCGGTACCTCCTACGAGCAGTACTTC
CDR3aa: CATSYSGTSYEQYF

d_gene: TRBD2
abundance: NA
j_gene: TRBJ2-2
v_gene: TRBV7-6
CDR3nt: TGTGCCAGCAGGTCCAATAGCGGGGGGACCGGGGAGCTGTTTTTT
CDR3aa: CASRSNSGGTGELFF

d_gene: NA
abundance: NA
j_gene: TRBJ1-4
v_gene: TRBV27
CDR3nt: TGTGCCAGCAGTTTATTCGCAACTAATGAAAAACTGTTTTTT
CDR3aa: CASSLFATNEKLFF

d_gene: TRBD1
abundance: once
j_gene: TRBJ1-6
v_gene: TRBV27
CDR3nt: TGTGCCAGCAGTCATCCGGGACAGGGGGCCTATAATTCACCCCTCCACTTT
CDR3aa: CASSHPGQGAYNSPLHF

d_gene: NA
abundance: NA
j_gene: TRBJ1-1
v_gene: TRBV5-1
CDR3nt: TGCGCCAGCAGCTTGACAGAACGGACTGAAGCTTTCTTT
CDR3aa: CASSLTERTEAFF

d_gene: TRBD2
abundance: NA
j_gene: TRBJ2-1
v_gene: TRBV10-1
CDR3nt: TGCGCCAGCAGTGATGGCGGGGGGCTCTACAATGAGCAGTTCTTC
CDR3aa: CASSDGGGLYNEQFF

d_gene: NA
abundance: NA
j_gene: TRBJ2-3
v_gene: TRBV18
CDR3nt: TGTGCCAGCTCACCGTTAGCTGGGGATACGCAGTATTTT
CDR3aa: CASSPLAGDTQYF

d_gene: TRBD1
abundance: NA
j_gene: TRBJ2-5
v_gene: TRBV5-4
CDR3nt: TGTGCCAGCAGCTCCATCGACAGGGGGTGGGAGACCCAGTACTTC
CDR3aa: CASSSIDRGWETQYF

d_gene: TRBD2
abundance: NA
j_gene: TRBJ2-1
v_gene: TRBV5-1
CDR3nt: TGCGCCAGCAGCTTGGGGGCTAGCGGAGCTTACAATGAGCAGTTCTTC
CDR3aa: CASSLGASGAYNEQFF

d_gene: TRBD2
abundance: NA
j_gene: TRBJ2-1
v_gene: TRBV19
CDR3nt: TGTGCCAGTAATAGCGGGGGGGCAAGGAATGAGCAGTTCTTC
CDR3aa: CASNSGGARNEQFF